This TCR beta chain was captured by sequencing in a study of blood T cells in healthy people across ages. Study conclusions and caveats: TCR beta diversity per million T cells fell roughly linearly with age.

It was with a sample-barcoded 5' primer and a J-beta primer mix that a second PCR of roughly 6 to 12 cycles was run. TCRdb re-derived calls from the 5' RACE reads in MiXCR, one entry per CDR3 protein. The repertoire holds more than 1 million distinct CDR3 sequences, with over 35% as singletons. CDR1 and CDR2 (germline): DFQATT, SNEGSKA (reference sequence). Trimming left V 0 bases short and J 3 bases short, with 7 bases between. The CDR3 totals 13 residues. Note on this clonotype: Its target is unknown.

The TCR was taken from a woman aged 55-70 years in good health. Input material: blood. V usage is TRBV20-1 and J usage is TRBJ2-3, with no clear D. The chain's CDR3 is CSARDRHTDTQYF. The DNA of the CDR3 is TGCAGTGCTAGAGATCGGCATACAGATACGCAGTATTTT.